One and the same sample provided the 26 T cell receptor beta chains below, sequenced in a study of PD-1 blockade in classical Hodgkin lymphoma. All patients experienced relapse after autologous stem cell transplantation, and brentuximab vedotin exposure was variable. Profiling relied on immunoSEQ multiplex PCR, and the TCRdb table lists in-frame clones only, not all of them. Here the sample spans about 50,000 clones, more than 75% being singletons. Specimen: peripheral blood mononuclear cells (PBMCs), collected before the second cycle of nivolumab. These TCRs come from a human donor with classical Hodgkin lymphoma.

The gene calls are TRBV6-5 and TRBJ2-2; 8 bases are shared with TRBD1. This CDR3 comprises 15 residues. V shed 7 bases, J shed 5 bases, and the junction held 9 bases outside the gene matches. The germline gives CDR1 MNHEY, CDR2 SVGAGI. CDR3 protein: CASTLTGVKTGELFF. The CDR3 region has the DNA TGTGCCAGCACCTTGACAGGGGTTAAAACCGGGGAGCTGTTTTTT.

The rearrangement uses TRBV5-1 and TRBJ1-1; a possible D gene is TRBD1 (5 bases). V was cut by 9 bases and J by 1 base, with 22 bases left in between. Germline loops: CDR1 SGHRS, CDR2 YFSETQ. The CDR3 loop spans 16 amino acids. This chain's CDR3 is CATRLNPQGTNTEAFF. The CDR3 DNA sequence: TGCGCCACCAGACTAAACCCTCAGGGTACGAACACTGAAGCTTTCTTT.

The rearrangement links TRBV14 to TRBJ2-1; TRBD2 aligns across 7 bases. There are 16 residues in the CDR3. V was pared by 1 base and J by 2 bases, with 5 bases of the junction left unmatched. Germline loops: CDR1 SGHDN, CDR2 FVKESK. CDR3 sequence: CASSQVRGVAYNEQFF. CDR3 DNA: TGTGCCAGCAGCCAAGTACGGGGGGTTGCCTACAATGAGCAGTTCTTC.

The chain is built from TRBV5-1 and TRBJ2-5, with TRBD1 matching over 9 bases. Germline values: CDR1 SGHRS, CDR2 YFSETQ. Losses at the gene ends were 4 bases for V and 2 bases for J; bases not matched to a gene: 3. CDR3 size: 14 residues. CDR3 residues: CASSHGTGQETQYF. In DNA, the CDR3 is TGCGCCAGCAGCCACGGGACAGGGCAAGAGACCCAGTACTTC.

This sequence joins TRBV7-8 and TRBJ2-3; D gene uncertain. Germline CDR1 reads SGHVS; CDR2 reads FQNEAQ. The CDR3 length is 13 residues. The V end lost 5 bases, the J end lost 6 bases, and 12 bases lay between the germline ends. CDR3 sequence: CASSIIRVDTQYF. CDR3 nucleotides: TGTGCCAGCAGCATTATACGGGTTGATACGCAGTATTTT.

The chain couples TRBV6-1 to TRBJ2-2; 8 bases match TRBD1. Germline values: CDR1 MNHNS, CDR2 SASEGT. V was pared by 4 bases and J by 6 bases, with 4 bases of the junction left unmatched. The CDR3 runs to 14 residues. The CDR3 sequence is CASSGRTGPGELFF. CDR3 nucleotides: TGTGCCAGCAGTGGGCGGACAGGGCCCGGGGAGCTGTTTTTT.

The J gene is TRBJ2-7, the V gene TRBV6-1, with D possibly matching TRBD1 (6 bases). The germline V gene encodes CDR1 MNHNS and CDR2 SASEGT. Trimming left V 6 bases short and J 6 bases short, with 15 bases between. CDR3 size: 13 residues. CDR3 sequence reads: CASSRIQGSEQYF. The CDR3 region has the DNA TGTGCCAGCAGCAGAATACAGGGAAGCGAGCAGTACTTC.

The genes are TRBV10-3 and TRBJ1-6; D not resolved. CDR1 and CDR2 (germline): ENHRY, SYGVKD. The CDR3 contains 17 residues. Deletions cut 2 bases from V and 0 bases from J, with 11 bases between. The CDR3 protein is CAISEAPRSSYNSPLHF. As DNA, the CDR3 is TGTGCCATCAGTGAGGCACCCAGGAGCTCCTATAATTCACCCCTCCACTTT.

This chain connects TRBV5-1 to TRBJ1-1, with D hard to call. This CDR3 has 14 amino acids. Germline CDR1 and CDR2: SGHRS and YFSETQ. V was shortened by 0 bases and J by 2 bases, with 8 bases between the two germline ends. CDR3 in DNA: TGCGCCAGCAGCTTGGGTGCGGATAACACTGAAGCTTTCTTT. Encoded protein: CASSLGADNTEAFF.

The chain has TRBV5-6 and TRBJ1-1; TRBD1 matches at 9 bases. The CDR3 sequence is 17 residues long. CDR1 is SGHDT and CDR2 is YYEEEE in the germline V gene. Germline trimming cut 2 bases from V and 4 bases from J; bases unmatched to any gene: 12. The CDR3 DNA follows: TGTGCCAGCAGCTTAAGCGGGATGGACAGGGGCGGCACTGAAGCTTTCTTT. Translation gives CASSLSGMDRGGTEAFF.

The J gene is TRBJ1-1, the V gene TRBV29-1, with a tentative D call TRBD1 (5 bases). This CDR3 has 11 residues. V dropped 7 bases and J dropped 5 bases, with 11 bases sitting between them. Looked up from germline, CDR1 is SQVTM and CDR2 is ANQGSEA. The CDR3 region has the DNA TGCAGCGCACGGGGGGAGACTGAAGCTTTCTTT. It is translated as CSARGETEAFF.

This chain connects TRBV2 to TRBJ2-1, with D possibly matching TRBD2 (5 bases). The CDR3 is made up of 15 amino acids. Trimming removed 3 bases from V and 4 bases from J, with 13 bases in between. The germline gives CDR1 SNHLY, CDR2 FYNNEI. The CDR3 region is CASSDGRGRYNEQFF. The CDR3 DNA reads TGTGCCAGCAGTGACGGTCGGGGTCGGTACAATGAGCAGTTCTTC.

This rearrangement joins TRBV4-1 to TRBJ1-5; unclear D gene. The CDR3 spans 12 residues. V gave up 4 bases and J gave up 9 bases, with 10 bases separating them. CDR1 MGHRA and CDR2 YSYEKL come from the germline V gene. CDR3 bases: TGCGCCAGCAGCCCGCCAGGTCTGCCCCAGCATTTT. This codes for CASSPPGLPQHF.

The chain carries TRBV5-6 and TRBJ1-1, with D possibly matching TRBD1 (5 bases). Looked up from germline, CDR1 is SGHDT and CDR2 is YYEEEE. V gave up 2 bases and J gave up 11 bases, with 10 bases separating them. CDR3 length: 11 amino acids. CDR3 residues: CASSFRGEAFF. CDR3 nucleotide sequence: TGTGCCAGCAGCTTTAGGGGTGAGGCTTTCTTT.

This chain joins TRBV6-5 and TRBJ2-1; possible D gene TRBD2, 6 bases. Trimming pared 1 base from V and 7 bases from J, leaving 17 bases between. The CDR3 has 16 residues. The germline gives CDR1 MNHEY, CDR2 SVGAGI. DNA of the CDR3: TGTGCCAGCAGTTACTGGAGGGGATCCATTACGAATGAGCAGTTCTTC. Protein: CASSYWRGSITNEQFF.

The chain uses TRBV30 and TRBJ1-2; no clear D. The CDR3 extends over 12 amino acids. The V end was cut by 2 bases, the J end by 8 bases, with 12 bases between. CDR1 and CDR2 (germline): GTSNPN, SVGIG (reference sequence). The CDR3 DNA is TGTGCCTGGAGTAAGGGATTGGGAGGCTACACCTTC. This encodes CAWSKGLGGYTF.

The J gene is TRBJ1-6, the V gene TRBV7-9; the D gene is possibly TRBD1 (6 bases). The CDR3 extends over 16 amino acids. From germline, CDR1 is SEHNR and CDR2 FQNEAQ (reference sequence). Trimming took 1 base from V and 9 from J, leaving 16 bases between them. Written as DNA, the CDR3 is TGTGCCAGCAGCTTAGGGGCAGCGAGGGGGATTTCACCCCTCCACTTT. Translation gives CASSLGAARGISPLHF. The variable domain in full, with the rest retrieved from reference TRBV7-9 and TRBJ1-6, is DTGVSQNPRHKITKRGQNVTFRCDPISEHNRLYWYRQTLGQGPEFLTYFQNEAQLEKSRLLSDRFSAERPKGSFSTLEIQRTEQGDSAMYLCASSLGAARGISPLHFGNGTRLTVT.

The count of this clone is one. V usage is TRBV5-1 and J usage is TRBJ1-2; weak D call: TRBD1 (6 bases). This CDR3 has 13 residues. CDR1 and CDR2 (germline): SGHRS, YFSETQ. V was shortened by 7 bases and J by 4 bases, with 14 bases between the two germline ends. CDR3 DNA: TGCGCCAGCGGTGAGGGGGAGGCCTATGGCTACACCTTC. Its protein is CASGEGEAYGYTF.

V and J are TRBV7-9 and TRBJ1-1; D is possibly TRBD1 (5 bases). The V end lost 1 base, the J end lost 11 bases, and 8 bases lay between the germline ends. This CDR3 comprises 11 residues. Germline V gene data show CDR1 as SEHNR and CDR2 as FQNEAQ (reference sequence). The CDR3 is CASSLGGDAFF. CDR3 DNA: TGTGCCAGCAGCTTAGGGGGGGATGCTTTCTTT.

The rearrangement joins TRBV18 to TRBJ1-1; D gene ambiguous. Germline-derived CDR1 and CDR2 are KGHSH and LQKENI. V gave up 1 base and J gave up 0 bases, with 9 bases separating them. The CDR3 consists of 15 residues. CDR3 nucleotide sequence: TGTGCCAGCTCACCACTCGGCCAGATGAACACTGAAGCTTTCTTT. The encoded protein is CASSPLGQMNTEAFF.

This clone was seen only once. The rearrangement uses TRBV5-1 and TRBJ2-3, with 7 bases fitting TRBD1. Unmatched junction bases numbered 14, after V lost 4 bases and J lost 3 bases. The germline gives CDR1 SGHRS, CDR2 YFSETQ. The CDR3 sequence is 17 residues long. In nucleotides, the CDR3 is TGCGCCAGCAGCATCGGACAGGCAAGACTCGGAACAGATACGCAGTATTTT. It is translated as CASSIGQARLGTDTQYF.

The rearrangement links TRBV20-1 to TRBJ2-5; D call uncertain. CDR3 size: 10 residues. Germline CDR1 reads DFQATT; CDR2 reads SNEGSKA (reference sequence). Trimming pared 8 bases from V and 4 bases from J, leaving 8 bases between. The CDR3 DNA is TGCAGTCTCTCAGGAGAGACCCAGTACTTC. Translating it yields CSLSGETQYF.

The chain combines TRBV27 with TRBJ2-3, with D maybe TRBD1 (5 bases). The CDR3 runs to 16 residues. V lost 4 bases, J lost 1 base, and 15 bases lay in between. Per germline, CDR1 MNHEY and CDR2 SMNVEV (reference sequence). CDR3 nucleotide sequence: TGTGCCAGCAGTTCAAGCTTCAGGGTCCGCACAGATACGCAGTATTTT. This sequence encodes CASSSSFRVRTDTQYF.

The CDR3 protein is CASSLGTAPRHSYEQYF. The CDR3 DNA reads TGTGCCAGCAGTTTAGGGACCGCCCCGAGACACTCCTACGAGCAGTACTTC. J is TRBJ2-7 and V is TRBV2; D is perhaps TRBD1 or TRBD2 (5 bases each). CDR3 length equals 17 residues. The germline V gene has CDR1 SNHLY and CDR2 FYNNEI. The V and J ends lost 5 bases and 0 bases respectively, with 20 bases between them.

The chain uses TRBV10-3 and TRBJ2-7; D is undetermined. The CDR3 consists of 12 residues. V lost 6 bases to trimming and J lost 4 bases, with 10 bases between them. Germline V gene sequence: CDR1 ENHRY, CDR2 SYGVKD. The CDR3 nucleotides read TGTGCCATCAGCGACGATCCGTACGAGCAGTACTTC. It translates to CAISDDPYEQYF.

V and J are TRBV14 and TRBJ2-1, with 9 bases matching TRBD1. V was clipped by 3 bases and J by 9 bases; unmatched bases: 15. CDR1 and CDR2 (germline): SGHDN, FVKESK. The length of the CDR3 is 17 residues. The CDR3 bases are TGTGCCAGCAGCCAGGAGGATGGGACAGGGCCCTTTGGTGAGCAGTTCTTC. As protein: CASSQEDGTGPFGEQFF.